Listed here is a single T cell receptor (beta chain). The ends lost 2 bases at V and 7 bases at J; junction bases unmatched: 14. Germline CDR1 is DFQATT and CDR2 is SNEGSKA (reference sequence). This CDR3 region has 16 residues. TCRdb ran MiXCR on the 5' RACE reads and lists one entry per CDR3 protein. Among about 360,000 distinct CDR3 sequences listed, roughly 20% were seen once. These data are taken from a study of CD8 T cells in ankylosing spondylitis. The J gene is TRBJ1-2, the V gene TRBV20-1, with TRBD1 matching 9 bases. Sequenced sample: blood, either unsorted or a sorted T cell fraction (not recorded which). The sequence was obtained from a male donor with ankylosing spondylitis or in good health (not recorded which). CDR3 nucleotides: TGCAGTGCTAGATGGGGTGTAGGACAGGGGAGCGCTGGCTACACCTTC. It encodes CSARWGVGQGSAGYTF.